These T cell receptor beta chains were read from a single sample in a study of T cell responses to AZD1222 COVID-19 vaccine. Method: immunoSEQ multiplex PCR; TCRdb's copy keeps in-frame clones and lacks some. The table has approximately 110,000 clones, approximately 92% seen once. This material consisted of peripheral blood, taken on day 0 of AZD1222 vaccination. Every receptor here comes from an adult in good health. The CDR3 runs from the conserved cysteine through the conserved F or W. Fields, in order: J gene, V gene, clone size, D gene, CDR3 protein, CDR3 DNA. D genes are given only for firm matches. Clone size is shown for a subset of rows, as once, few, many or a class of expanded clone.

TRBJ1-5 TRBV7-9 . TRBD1 CASSLQGGNQPQHF TGTGCCAGCAGCCTACAGGGGGGAAATCAGCCCCAGCATTTT
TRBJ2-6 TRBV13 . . CASSPKSSGANVLTF TGTGCCAGCAGCCCAAAGAGCTCTGGGGCCAACGTCCTGACTTTC
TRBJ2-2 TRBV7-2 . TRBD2 CASSLRTSGINTGELFF TGTGCCAGCAGCTTAAGGACTAGCGGGATCAACACCGGGGAGCTGTTTTTT
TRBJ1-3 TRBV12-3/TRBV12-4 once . CASSVRNTIYF TGTGCCAGCAGTGTACGAAACACCATATATTTT
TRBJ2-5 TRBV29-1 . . CSVEALQGTETQYF TGCAGCGTTGAAGCGTTACAGGGTACGGAGACCCAGTACTTC
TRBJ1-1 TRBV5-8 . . CASIQDAGLMASEAFF TGTGCCAGCATCCAGGATGCGGGACTCATGGCGTCAGAAGCTTTCTTT
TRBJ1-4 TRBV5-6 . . CASSLADGGLNEKLFF TGTGCCAGCAGCTTGGCCGATGGGGGTCTTAATGAAAAACTGTTTTTT
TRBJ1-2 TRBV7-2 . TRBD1 CASSLVPPGTGSVDYGYTF TGTGCCAGCAGCTTAGTCCCTCCCGGGACAGGGTCGGTGGACTATGGCTACACCTTC
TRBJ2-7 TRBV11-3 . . CASSSKQGNSYEQYF TGTGCCAGCAGCTCAAAACAGGGTAACTCCTACGAGCAGTACTTC
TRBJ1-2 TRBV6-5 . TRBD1 CASRAPGQGLSYTF TGTGCCAGCAGAGCTCCGGGACAGGGGTTAAGCTACACCTTC
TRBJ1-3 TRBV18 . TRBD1 CASSPGGQGEGNTIYF TGTGCCAGCTCACCGGGAGGACAGGGCGAAGGAAACACCATATATTTT
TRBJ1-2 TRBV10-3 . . CATRGSSGTDYGYTF TGTGCCACCCGGGGTAGTTCGGGGACGGACTATGGCTACACCTTC
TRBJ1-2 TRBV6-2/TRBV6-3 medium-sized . CASSYGDPSSGYTF TGTGCCAGCAGTTACGGGGACCCGTCGTCTGGCTACACCTTC
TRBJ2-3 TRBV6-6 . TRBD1 CASRAGGTPGTDTQYF TGTGCCAGCAGAGCAGGGGGCACCCCGGGCACAGATACGCAGTATTTT
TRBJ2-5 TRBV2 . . CASSEAGVETQYF TGTGCCAGCAGTGAAGCCGGGGTGGAGACCCAGTACTTC
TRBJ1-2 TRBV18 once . CASSGYRESISYGYTF TGTGCCAGCTCAGGGTACAGGGAGTCAATCTCTTATGGCTACACCTTC
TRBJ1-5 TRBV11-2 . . CASSPSRGQPQHF TGTGCCAGCAGCCCTAGCCGGGGCCAGCCCCAGCATTTT
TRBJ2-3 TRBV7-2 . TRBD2 CASSLAGLGTDTQYF TGTGCCAGCAGCCTAGCGGGCCTAGGCACAGATACGCAGTATTTT
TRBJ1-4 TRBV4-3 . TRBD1 CASSQGEGQREKLFF TGCGCCAGCAGCCAAGGGGAGGGACAGAGGGAAAAACTGTTTTTT
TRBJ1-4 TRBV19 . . CASSGAAGGEPEKLFF TGTGCCAGTAGTGGAGCGGCCGGGGGGGAACCTGAAAAACTGTTTTTT
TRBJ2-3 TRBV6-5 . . CASRSQFSTDTQYF TGTGCCAGCAGGAGTCAGTTTAGCACAGATACGCAGTATTTT
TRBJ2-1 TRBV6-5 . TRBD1 CASSFGTGDGEQFF TGTGCCAGCAGTTTCGGGACAGGGGACGGTGAGCAGTTCTTC
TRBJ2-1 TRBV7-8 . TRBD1 CASSLGQGLGSYNEQFF TGTGCCAGCAGCTTGGGACAGGGCTTAGGCTCCTACAATGAGCAGTTCTTC
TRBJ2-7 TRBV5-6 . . CASSFGRSTYEQYF TGTGCCAGCAGCTTCGGCAGATCTACCTACGAGCAGTACTTC
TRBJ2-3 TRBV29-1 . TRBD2 CSVRLAGTDTQYF TGCAGCGTCAGACTAGCGGGCACAGATACGCAGTATTTT
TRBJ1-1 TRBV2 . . CASSVQERGTEAFF TGTGCCAGCAGTGTTCAGGAGCGGGGGACTGAAGCTTTCTTT
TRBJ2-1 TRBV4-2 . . CASSQDRGTYSYNEQFF TGTGCCAGCAGCCAAGATAGGGGAACTTACTCCTACAATGAGCAGTTCTTC
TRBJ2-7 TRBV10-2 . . CATSSANYEQYF TGCGCCACTTCTAGCGCTAACTACGAGCAGTACTTC
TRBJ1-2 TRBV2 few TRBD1 CASPRAQGQGARGYTF TGTGCCAGCCCGAGGGCACAGGGACAGGGGGCGCGAGGCTACACCTTC
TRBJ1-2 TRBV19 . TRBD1 CASSIFLGQGAGYTF TGTGCCAGTAGTATTTTTCTGGGACAGGGGGCCGGCTACACCTTC
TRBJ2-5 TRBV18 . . CASSPGIRETQYF TGTGCCAGCTCACCAGGGATCCGAGAGACCCAGTACTTC
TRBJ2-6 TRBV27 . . CASSPGLRQVGANVLTF TGTGCCAGCAGTCCTGGACTCCGCCAAGTTGGGGCCAACGTCCTGACTTTC
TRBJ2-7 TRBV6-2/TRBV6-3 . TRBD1 CASSYSGNSQGGVGYEQYF TGTGCCAGCAGTTACTCCGGCAACTCACAGGGGGGAGTTGGCTACGAGCAGTACTTC
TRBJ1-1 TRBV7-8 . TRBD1 CASSLEGQQNTEAFF TGTGCCAGCAGCTTAGAGGGACAGCAGAACACTGAAGCTTTCTTT
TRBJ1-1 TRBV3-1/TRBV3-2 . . CASSVTGNTEAFF TGTGCCAGCAGCGTGACAGGGAACACTGAAGCTTTCTTT
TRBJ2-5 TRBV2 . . CASSWDSRGGTQYF TGTGCCAGCAGTTGGGACAGTCGCGGGGGGACCCAGTACTTC
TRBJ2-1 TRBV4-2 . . CASSQDPSRYEQFF TGTGCCAGCAGCCAAGATCCTAGCCGCTATGAGCAGTTCTTC
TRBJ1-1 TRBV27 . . CASSFSGSTEAFF TGTGCCAGCAGTTTCTCAGGGAGCACTGAAGCTTTCTTT
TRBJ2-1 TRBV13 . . CASSSPSSSYNEQFF TGTGCCAGCAGCTCCCCTTCGAGCTCCTACAATGAGCAGTTCTTC
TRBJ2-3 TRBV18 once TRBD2 CASSPFSGGVTDTQYF TGTGCCAGCTCACCCTTTAGCGGGGGGGTAACAGATACGCAGTATTTT
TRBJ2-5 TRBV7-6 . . CASSFQQETQYF TGTGCCAGCAGCTTCCAGCAGGAGACCCAGTACTTC
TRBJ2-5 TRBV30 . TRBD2 CACAPLAGQETQYF TGTGCCTGCGCCCCCCTAGCGGGACAAGAGACCCAGTACTTC
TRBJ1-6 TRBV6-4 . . CASSEGEGNSPLHF TGTGCCAGCAGTGAGGGGGAAGGCAATTCACCCCTCCACTTT
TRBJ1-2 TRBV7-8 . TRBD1 CASSLDRGRDGYTF TGTGCCAGCAGCTTAGACAGGGGCCGGGATGGCTACACCTTC
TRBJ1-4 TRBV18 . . CASSLHMPGATNEKLFF TGTGCCAGCTCCCTCCATATGCCGGGGGCAACTAATGAAAAACTGTTTTTT
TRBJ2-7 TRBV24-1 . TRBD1 CATSDSGQGGSYEQYF TGTGCCACCAGTGATTCCGGACAGGGGGGCTCCTACGAGCAGTACTTC
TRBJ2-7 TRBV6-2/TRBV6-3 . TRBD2 CASSLPGLATYEQYF TGTGCCAGCAGCCTACCGGGACTAGCCACCTACGAGCAGTACTTC
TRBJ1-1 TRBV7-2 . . CASSLGSGTNTEAFF TGTGCCAGCAGCTTAGGATCGGGGACAAACACTGAAGCTTTCTTT
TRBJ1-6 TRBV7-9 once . CASSFWRGENSPLHF TGTGCCAGCAGCTTCTGGAGGGGGGAGAATTCACCCCTCCACTTT
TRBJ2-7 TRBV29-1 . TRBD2 CSGAGGESYEQYF TGCAGCGGGGCGGGGGGAGAGTCCTACGAGCAGTACTTC
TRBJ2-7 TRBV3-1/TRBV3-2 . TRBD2 CASREGLAVGYEQYF TGTGCCAGCAGGGAGGGACTAGCGGTCGGGTACGAGCAGTACTTC
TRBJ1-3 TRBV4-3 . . CASSPQAEKGNTIYF TGCGCCAGCAGCCCCCAAGCAGAGAAAGGAAACACCATATATTTT
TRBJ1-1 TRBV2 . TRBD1 CASSERTGGNTEAFF TGTGCCAGCAGTGAACGGACAGGGGGGAACACTGAAGCTTTCTTT
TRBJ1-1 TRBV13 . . CASSWGGTTEAFF TGTGCCAGCAGCTGGGGGGGGACCACTGAAGCTTTCTTT
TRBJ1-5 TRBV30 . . CAWSGDANQPQHF TGTGCCTGGAGTGGCGACGCCAATCAGCCCCAGCATTTT
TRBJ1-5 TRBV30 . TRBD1 CAWDDRGTNQPQHF TGTGCCTGGGACGACAGGGGGACTAATCAGCCCCAGCATTTT